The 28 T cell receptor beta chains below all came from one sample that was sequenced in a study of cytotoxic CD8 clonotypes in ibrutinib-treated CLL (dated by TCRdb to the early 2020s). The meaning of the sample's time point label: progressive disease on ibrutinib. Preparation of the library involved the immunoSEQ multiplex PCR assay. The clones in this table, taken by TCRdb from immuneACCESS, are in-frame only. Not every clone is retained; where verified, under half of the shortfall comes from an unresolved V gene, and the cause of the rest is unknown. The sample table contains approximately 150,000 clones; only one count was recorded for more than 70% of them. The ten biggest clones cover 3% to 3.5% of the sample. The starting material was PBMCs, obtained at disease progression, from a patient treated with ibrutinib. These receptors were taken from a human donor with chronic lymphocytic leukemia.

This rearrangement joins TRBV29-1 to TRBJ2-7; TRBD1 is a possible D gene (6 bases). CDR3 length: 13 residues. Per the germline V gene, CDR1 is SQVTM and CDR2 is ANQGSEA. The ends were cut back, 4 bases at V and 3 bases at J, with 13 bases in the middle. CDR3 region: CSVGGGSFYEQYF. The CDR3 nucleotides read TGCAGCGTTGGAGGGGGTTCTTTCTACGAGCAGTACTTC.

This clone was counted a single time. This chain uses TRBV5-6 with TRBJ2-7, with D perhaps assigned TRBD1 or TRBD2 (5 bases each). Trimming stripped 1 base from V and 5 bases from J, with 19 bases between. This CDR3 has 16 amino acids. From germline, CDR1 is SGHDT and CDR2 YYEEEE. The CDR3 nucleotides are TGTGCCAGCAGCTTGTATGAGGGGAGACCACCTAACGAGCAGTACTTC. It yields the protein CASSLYEGRPPNEQYF.

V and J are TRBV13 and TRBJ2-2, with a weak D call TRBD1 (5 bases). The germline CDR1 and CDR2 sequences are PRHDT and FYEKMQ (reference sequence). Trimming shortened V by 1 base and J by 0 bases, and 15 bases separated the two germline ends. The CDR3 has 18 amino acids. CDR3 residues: CASSLVHRKTANTGELFF. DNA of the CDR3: TGTGCCAGCAGCTTAGTACACAGGAAGACCGCGAACACCGGGGAGCTGTTTTTT.

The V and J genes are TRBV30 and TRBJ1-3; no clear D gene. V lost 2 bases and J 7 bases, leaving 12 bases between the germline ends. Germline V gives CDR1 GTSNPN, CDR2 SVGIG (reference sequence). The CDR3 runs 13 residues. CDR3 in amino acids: CAWSSSSPNTIYF. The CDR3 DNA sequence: TGTGCCTGGAGTTCCTCGAGCCCGAACACCATATATTTT.

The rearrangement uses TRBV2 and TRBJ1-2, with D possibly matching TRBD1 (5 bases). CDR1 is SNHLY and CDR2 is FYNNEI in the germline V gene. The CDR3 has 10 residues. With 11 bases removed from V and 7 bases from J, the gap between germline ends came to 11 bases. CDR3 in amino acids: CAAGFGGYTF. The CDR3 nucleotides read TGTGCCGCAGGGTTTGGTGGCTACACCTTC. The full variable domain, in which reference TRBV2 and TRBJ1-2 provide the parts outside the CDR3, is EPEVTQTPSHQVTQMGQEVILRCVPISNHLYFYWYRQILGQKVEFLVSFYNNEISEKSEIFDDQFSVERPDGSNFTLKIRSTKLEDSAMYFCAAGFGGYTFGSGTRLTVV.

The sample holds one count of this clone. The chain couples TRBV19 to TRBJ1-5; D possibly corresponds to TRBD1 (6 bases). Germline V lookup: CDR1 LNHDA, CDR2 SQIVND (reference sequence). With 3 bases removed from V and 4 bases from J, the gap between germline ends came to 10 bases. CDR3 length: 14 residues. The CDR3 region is CASSIDRPNQPQHF. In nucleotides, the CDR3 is TGTGCCAGTAGTATTGACAGGCCTAATCAGCCCCAGCATTTT.

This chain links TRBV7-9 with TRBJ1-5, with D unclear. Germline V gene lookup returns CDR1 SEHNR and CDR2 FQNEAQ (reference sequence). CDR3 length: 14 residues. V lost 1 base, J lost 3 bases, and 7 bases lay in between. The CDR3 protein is CASSLGGVNQPQHF. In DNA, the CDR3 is TGTGCCAGCAGCTTAGGAGGAGTCAATCAGCCCCAGCATTTT.

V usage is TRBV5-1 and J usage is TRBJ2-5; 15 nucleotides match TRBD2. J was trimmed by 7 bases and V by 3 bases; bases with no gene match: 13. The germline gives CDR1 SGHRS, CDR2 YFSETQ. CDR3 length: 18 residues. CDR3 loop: CASSWTRGLAGGRGTQYF. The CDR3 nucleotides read TGCGCCAGCAGCTGGACCCGAGGACTAGCGGGAGGGAGGGGGACCCAGTACTTC.

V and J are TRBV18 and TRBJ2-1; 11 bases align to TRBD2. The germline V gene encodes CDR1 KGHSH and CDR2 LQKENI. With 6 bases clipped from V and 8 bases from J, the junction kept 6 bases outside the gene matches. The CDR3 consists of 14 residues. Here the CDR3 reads CASSPELAGDEQFF. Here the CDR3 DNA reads TGTGCCAGCTCCCCGGAACTAGCGGGAGATGAGCAGTTCTTC.

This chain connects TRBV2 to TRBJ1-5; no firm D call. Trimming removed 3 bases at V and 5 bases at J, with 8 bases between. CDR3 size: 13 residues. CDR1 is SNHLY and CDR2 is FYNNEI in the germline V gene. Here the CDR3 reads CASSDYGDQPQHF. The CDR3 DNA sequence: TGTGCCAGCAGTGATTATGGGGATCAGCCCCAGCATTTT.

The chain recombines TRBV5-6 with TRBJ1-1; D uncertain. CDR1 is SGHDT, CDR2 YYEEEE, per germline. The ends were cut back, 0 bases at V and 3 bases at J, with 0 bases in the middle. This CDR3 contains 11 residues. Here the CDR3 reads CASSLDTEAFF. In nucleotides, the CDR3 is TGTGCCAGCAGCTTGGACACTGAAGCTTTCTTT.

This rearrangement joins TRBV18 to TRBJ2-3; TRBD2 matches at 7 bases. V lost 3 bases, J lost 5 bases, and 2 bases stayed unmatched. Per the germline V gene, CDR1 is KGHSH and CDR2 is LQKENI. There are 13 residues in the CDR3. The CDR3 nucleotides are TGTGCCAGCTCACCTATAGCGGGAGATACGCAGTATTTT. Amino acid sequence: CASSPIAGDTQYF.

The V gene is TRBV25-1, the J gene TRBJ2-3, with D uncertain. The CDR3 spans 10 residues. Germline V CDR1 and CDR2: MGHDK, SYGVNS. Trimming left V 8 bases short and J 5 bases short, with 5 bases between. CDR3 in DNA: TGTGCCAGCGTCGGAGATACGCAGTATTTT. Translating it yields CASVGDTQYF.

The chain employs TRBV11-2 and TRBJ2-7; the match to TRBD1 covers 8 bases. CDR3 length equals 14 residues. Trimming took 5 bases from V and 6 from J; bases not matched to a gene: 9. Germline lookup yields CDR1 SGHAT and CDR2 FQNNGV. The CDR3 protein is CASSMDRVGPEQYF. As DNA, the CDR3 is TGTGCCAGCAGCATGGACAGGGTGGGGCCCGAGCAGTACTTC.

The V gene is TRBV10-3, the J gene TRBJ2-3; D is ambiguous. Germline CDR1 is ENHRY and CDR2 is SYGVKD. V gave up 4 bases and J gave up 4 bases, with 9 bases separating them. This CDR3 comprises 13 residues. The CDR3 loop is CAISVGSSDTQYF. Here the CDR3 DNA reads TGTGCCATCAGTGTGGGATCTTCAGATACGCAGTATTTT.

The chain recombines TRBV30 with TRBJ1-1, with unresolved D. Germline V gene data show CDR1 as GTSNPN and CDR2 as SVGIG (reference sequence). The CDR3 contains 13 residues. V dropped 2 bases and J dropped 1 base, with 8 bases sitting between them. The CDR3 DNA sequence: TGTGCCTGGAGTCTGTCCTGGAACACTGAAGCTTTCTTT. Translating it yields CAWSLSWNTEAFF.

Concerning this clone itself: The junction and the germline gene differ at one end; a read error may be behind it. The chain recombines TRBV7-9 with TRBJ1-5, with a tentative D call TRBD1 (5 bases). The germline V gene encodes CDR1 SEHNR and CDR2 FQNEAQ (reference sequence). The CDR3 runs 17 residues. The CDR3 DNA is TGTGCCAGCAGCCACGTAGGACAATCCATGGGTTATCAGACCCAGCATTTT. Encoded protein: CASSHVGQSMGYQTQHF.

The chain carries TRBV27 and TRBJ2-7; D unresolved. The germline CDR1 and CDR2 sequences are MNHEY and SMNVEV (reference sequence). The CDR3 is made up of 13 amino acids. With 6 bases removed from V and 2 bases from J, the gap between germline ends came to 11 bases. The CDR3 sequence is CASRSRIPYEQYF. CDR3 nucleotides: TGTGCCAGCAGAAGCCGCATTCCCTACGAGCAGTACTTC.

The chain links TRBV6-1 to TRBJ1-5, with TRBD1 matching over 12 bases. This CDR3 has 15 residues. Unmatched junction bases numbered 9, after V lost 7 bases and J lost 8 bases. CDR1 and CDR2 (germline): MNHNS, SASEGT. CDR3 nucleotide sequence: TGTGCCAGCAAGTCCGGGACAGGGGGCAGCAAGCCCCAGCATTTT. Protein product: CASKSGTGGSKPQHF.

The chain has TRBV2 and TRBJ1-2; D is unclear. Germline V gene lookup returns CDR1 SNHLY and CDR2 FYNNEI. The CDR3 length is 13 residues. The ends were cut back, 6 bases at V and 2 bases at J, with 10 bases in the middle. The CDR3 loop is CASRNWGNYGYTF. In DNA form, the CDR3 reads TGTGCCAGCAGGAACTGGGGAAACTATGGCTACACCTTC.

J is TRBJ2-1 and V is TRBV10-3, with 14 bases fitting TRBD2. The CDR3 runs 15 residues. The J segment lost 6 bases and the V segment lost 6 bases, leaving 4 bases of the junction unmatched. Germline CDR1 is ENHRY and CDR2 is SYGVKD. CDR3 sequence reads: CAIRGTSGSFNEQFF. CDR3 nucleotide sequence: TGTGCCATCAGGGGGACTAGCGGGAGTTTCAATGAGCAGTTCTTC.

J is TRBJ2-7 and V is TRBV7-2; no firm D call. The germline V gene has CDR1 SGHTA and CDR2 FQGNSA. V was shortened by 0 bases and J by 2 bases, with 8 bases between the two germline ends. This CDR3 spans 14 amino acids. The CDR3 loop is CASSLAVTPYEQYF. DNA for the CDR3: TGTGCCAGCAGCTTAGCAGTTACTCCCTACGAGCAGTACTTC.

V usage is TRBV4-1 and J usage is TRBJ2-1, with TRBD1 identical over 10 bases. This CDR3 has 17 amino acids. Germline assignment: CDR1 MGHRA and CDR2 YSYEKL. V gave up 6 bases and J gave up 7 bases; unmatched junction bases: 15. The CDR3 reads CASRRRAWDRGWNEQFF. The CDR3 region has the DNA TGCGCCAGCAGGCGCCGAGCCTGGGACAGGGGCTGGAATGAGCAGTTCTTC.

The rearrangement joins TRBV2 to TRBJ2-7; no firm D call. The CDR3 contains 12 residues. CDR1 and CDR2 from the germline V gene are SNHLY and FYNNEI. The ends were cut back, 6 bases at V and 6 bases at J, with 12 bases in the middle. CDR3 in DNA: TGTGCCAGCAGGGTAATACACAGCGAGCAGTACTTC. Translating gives CASRVIHSEQYF.

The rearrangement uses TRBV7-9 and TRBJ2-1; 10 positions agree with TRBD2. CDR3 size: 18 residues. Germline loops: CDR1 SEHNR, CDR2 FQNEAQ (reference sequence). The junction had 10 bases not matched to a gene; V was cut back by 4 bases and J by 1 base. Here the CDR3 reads CASSSPASGGPSYNEQFF. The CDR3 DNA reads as TGTGCCAGCAGCTCCCCTGCTAGCGGGGGCCCTTCCTACAATGAGCAGTTCTTC.

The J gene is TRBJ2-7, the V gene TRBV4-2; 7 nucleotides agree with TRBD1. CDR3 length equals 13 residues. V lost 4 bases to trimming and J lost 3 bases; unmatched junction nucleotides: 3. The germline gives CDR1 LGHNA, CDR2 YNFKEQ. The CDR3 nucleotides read TGTGCCAGCAGCCGACGGGACAGCTACGAGCAGTACTTC. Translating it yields CASSRRDSYEQYF.

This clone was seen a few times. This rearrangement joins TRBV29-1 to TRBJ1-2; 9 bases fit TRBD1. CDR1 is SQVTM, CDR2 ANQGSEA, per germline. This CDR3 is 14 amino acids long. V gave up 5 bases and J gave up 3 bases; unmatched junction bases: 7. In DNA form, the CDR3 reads TGCAGCGTTCCGGGACAGGGACTCGACTATGGCTACACCTTC. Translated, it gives CSVPGQGLDYGYTF.

This chain's CDR3 is CASTLEPSGRGDDTGELFF. CDR3 bases: TGTGCCAGCACCTTAGAGCCTAGCGGGAGGGGGGATGACACCGGGGAGCTGTTTTTT. The chain joins TRBV2 to TRBJ2-2, with 12 bases matching TRBD2. With 7 bases clipped from V and 3 bases from J, the junction kept 15 bases outside the gene matches. There are 19 residues in the CDR3. CDR1 and CDR2 (germline): SNHLY, FYNNEI.